This T cell receptor beta chain was retrieved from a study of graft-versus-host responses after intestinal transplantation. On the study more broadly: Among the recipients, all got anti-thymocyte globulin induction and then tacrolimus and steroids for around 3 years. General study points: Detected in recipient marrow were GvH clones, some of which were first observed in ileum or blood. Association was observed between peak circulating GvH clone levels and early post-transplant HvG declines. Graft-versus-host to host-versus-graft clonal ratios in allografts were high in patients with graft-donor T cell macrochimerism.

The CDR3 contains 14 residues. The trim removed 0 bases at V and 12 bases at J, leaving 8 bases unmatched. In germline, CDR1 is SGHTA, CDR2 FQGTGA. TCRdb's copy holds only in-frame clones and misses some; the assay was immunoSEQ multiplex PCR. The sample lists roughly 90,000 clones; 80% to 95% were seen once. In regard to this clone: Its antigen is still unknown.

The material was unstimulated CD8+ T cells sorted from spleen or lymph node cells, obtained before intestinal transplant. This clonotype was obtained from a human donor who received an intestinal transplant. The rearrangement links TRBV7-3 to TRBJ2-1, with 7 bases lining up with TRBD2. CDR3 loop: CASSLTGDYSVQFF. CDR3 in DNA: TGTGCCAGCAGCTTAACAGGGGACTACTCGGTGCAGTTCTTC.